These 24 T cell receptor beta chains were sequenced from one sample in a study of T cell responses to AZD1222 COVID-19 vaccine. Profiling relied on immunoSEQ multiplex PCR, and the TCRdb table lists in-frame clones only, not all of them. The sample includes some 120,000 clones, around 89% of them seen just once. The sample in question was peripheral blood, obtained on day 0 of MenACWY control vaccination. Receptors were obtained from an adult in good health.

In nucleotides, the CDR3 is TGCAGCGCTAGGACGGGGCCGGGGGAGACCCAGTACTTC. It yields the protein CSARTGPGETQYF. V gene TRBV29-1 combines with J gene TRBJ2-5, with D perhaps being TRBD1 or TRBD2 (5 bases each). This CDR3 has 13 residues. Per the germline V gene, CDR1 is SQVTM and CDR2 is ANQGSEA. Trimming removed 7 bases from V and 5 bases from J, with 17 bases in between.

The genes are TRBV4-1 and TRBJ2-1; tentative D call: TRBD2 (6 bases). The V gene lost 7 bases and the J gene lost 8 bases, with 21 bases spanning the gap. This CDR3 is 15 amino acids long. Germline values: CDR1 MGHRA, CDR2 YSYEKL. The CDR3 region is CASTPGSRRGDEQFF. Written as DNA, the CDR3 is TGCGCCAGCACCCCTGGCTCTAGGAGGGGCGATGAGCAGTTCTTC.

The rearrangement uses TRBV6-1 and TRBJ1-4, with 7 bases fitting TRBD1. This CDR3 has 17 amino acids. The J segment lost 3 bases and the V segment lost 0 bases, leaving 7 bases of the junction unmatched. Germline loops: CDR1 MNHNS, CDR2 SASEGT. CDR3 amino acids: CASSEAGRGRANEKLFF. The CDR3 DNA reads TGTGCCAGCAGTGAAGCAGGGAGGGGGCGAGCTAATGAAAAACTGTTTTTT.

V usage is TRBV4-3 and J usage is TRBJ2-7; 7 nucleotides match TRBD1. This CDR3 is built from 15 residues. V lost 2 bases to trimming and J lost 0 bases; unmatched junction nucleotides: 4. From germline, CDR1 is LGHNA and CDR2 YSLEER. The CDR3 nucleotides are TGCGCCAGCAGCCAAAGCCGGGACAGCTCCTACGAGCAGTACTTC. It specifies CASSQSRDSSYEQYF.

This chain uses TRBV6-2 or TRBV6-3 with TRBJ1-1; unclear D gene. Trimming removed 0 bases at V and 5 bases at J, with 13 bases between. Germline V CDR1 and CDR2: MNHEY, SVGEGT. The CDR3 contains 15 residues. Here the CDR3 reads CASSYSMIKVTEAFF. CDR3 nucleotides: TGTGCCAGCAGTTACTCGATGATCAAGGTTACTGAAGCTTTCTTT.

The rearrangement links TRBV10-3 to TRBJ2-3, with 10 bases lining up with TRBD1. In germline, CDR1 is ENHRY, CDR2 SYGVKD. Trimming at V came to 11 bases and at J to 2 bases, leaving 10 bases not matched to a gene. CDR3 length: 15 amino acids. The DNA for the CDR3 is TGTGCCTCACGGGACAGGGGATCCTCCACAGATACGCAGTATTTT. The encoded protein is CASRDRGSSTDTQYF.

The V gene is TRBV19, the J gene TRBJ1-1; the D is unclear. Deletions cut 0 bases from V and 7 bases from J, with 15 bases between. The CDR3 covers 15 residues. Germline V gives CDR1 LNHDA, CDR2 SQIVND (reference sequence). In DNA form, the CDR3 reads TGTGCCAGTAGTATAGATGGCGGACGGGGAAATGAAGCTTTCTTT. Amino acid sequence: CASSIDGGRGNEAFF.

The table lists this clone with a few counts. The gene calls are TRBV28 and TRBJ2-1; 7 nucleotides agree with TRBD1. The CDR3 runs 13 residues. V lost 6 bases and J lost 8; bases outside the gene matches: 7. Germline V lookup: CDR1 MDHEN, CDR2 SYDVKM. The DNA of the CDR3 is TGTGCCAGCAGCACCTACCAGGGGGATGAGCAGTTCTTC. The encoded protein is CASSTYQGDEQFF.

V usage is TRBV2 and J usage is TRBJ2-5; D ambiguous. CDR3 length equals 15 residues. The germline V gene has CDR1 SNHLY and CDR2 FYNNEI. Trimming pared 0 bases from V and 2 bases from J, leaving 10 bases between. The CDR3 DNA reads TGTGCCAGCAGTGAAGCTCCCGGAAATCAAGAGACCCAGTACTTC. As protein: CASSEAPGNQETQYF.

V is TRBV9 and J is TRBJ2-2, with 8 bases fitting TRBD1. The V segment lost 0 bases and the J segment 5 bases; nucleotides outside the gene matches: 6. There are 16 residues in the CDR3. Looked up from germline, CDR1 is SGDLS and CDR2 is YYNGEE. CDR3 nucleotides: TGTGCCAGCAGCGTAGGGACAGGGAGGAAAACCGGGGAGCTGTTTTTT. Its translation: CASSVGTGRKTGELFF. The entire variable domain, with the rest obtained from reference TRBV9 and TRBJ2-2, is as follows: DSGVTQTPKHLITATGQRVTLRCSPRSGDLSVYWYQQSLDQGLQFLIQYYNGEERAKGNILERFSAQQFPDLHSELNLSSLELGDSALYFCASSVGTGRKTGELFFGEGSRLTVL.

The V gene is TRBV29-1, the J gene TRBJ1-3; no clear D. Deletions cut 4 bases from V and 4 bases from J, with 8 bases between. The germline V gene encodes CDR1 SQVTM and CDR2 ANQGSEA. CDR3 size: 12 residues. The CDR3 region has the DNA TGCAGCGTTGGTACTCGGGGAAACACCATATATTTT. Encoded protein: CSVGTRGNTIYF.

The chain is built from TRBV19 and TRBJ2-6, with D unclear. CDR1 LNHDA and CDR2 SQIVND come from the germline V gene (reference sequence). Deletions cut 3 bases from V and 1 base from J, with 10 bases between. The CDR3 has 16 amino acids. CDR3 DNA sequence: TGTGCCAGTAGTATTGGAGTGGAGTCTGGGGCCAACGTCCTGACTTTC. It encodes CASSIGVESGANVLTF. Variable domain in full (rest from reference TRBV19 and TRBJ2-6): DGGITQSPKYLFRKEGQNVTLSCEQNLNHDAMYWYRQDPGQGLRLIYYSQIVNDFQKGDIAEGYSVSREKKESFPLTVTSAQKNPTAFYLCASSIGVESGANVLTFGAGSRLTVL.

This rearrangement joins TRBV5-4 to TRBJ1-2, with 9 bases that match TRBD1. CDR1 and CDR2 (germline): SGHNT, YYREEE (reference sequence). This CDR3 has 14 amino acids. The trim removed 1 base at V and 7 bases at J, leaving 5 bases unmatched. The CDR3 DNA sequence: TGTGCCAGCAGCTTGCGACAGGGGGTTAGTGGCTACACCTTC. Translating it yields CASSLRQGVSGYTF.

The chain couples TRBV23-1 to TRBJ2-1; possibly TRBD2 for D (7 bases). TRBV23-1 is given ORF status, its function remaining uncertain. The CDR3 covers 17 residues. V was trimmed by 6 bases and J by 8 bases, leaving 26 bases between them. This chain's CDR3 is CASRQTMSLGGGYEQFF. In nucleotides, the CDR3 is TGCGCCAGCAGACAAACCATGTCCTTGGGAGGGGGGTATGAGCAGTTCTTC.

CDR3 loop: CASSVGYTDTQYF. The CDR3 DNA reads as TGTGCCAGCAGCGTAGGGTACACAGATACGCAGTATTTT. The chain couples TRBV9 to TRBJ2-3, with D unresolved. The germline CDR1 and CDR2 sequences are SGDLS and YYNGEE. The V end lost 0 bases, the J end lost 2 bases, and 4 bases lay between the germline ends. The CDR3 covers 13 residues. Drawing the rest from reference TRBV9 and TRBJ2-3, the complete variable domain is DSGVTQTPKHLITATGQRVTLRCSPRSGDLSVYWYQQSLDQGLQFLIQYYNGEERAKGNILERFSAQQFPDLHSELNLSSLELGDSALYFCASSVGYTDTQYFGPGTRLTVL.

This clone occurred a few times. The chain links TRBV6-2 or TRBV6-3 to TRBJ2-7; D is possibly TRBD1 (6 bases). Between the trimmed V and J ends, which lost 2 bases and 0 bases, there was a span of 8 bases. CDR3 length equals 14 residues. The germline CDR1 and CDR2 sequences are MNHEY and SVGEGT. The CDR3 protein is CASSYRDNSYEQYF. CDR3 DNA sequence: TGTGCCAGCAGTTACCGGGACAACTCCTACGAGCAGTACTTC.

The chain has TRBV24-1 and TRBJ2-3, with 7 bases aligning to TRBD2. The V and J ends lost 9 bases and 5 bases, in that order; junction bases with no gene match: 10. CDR1 and CDR2 from the germline V gene are KGHDR and SFDVKD. CDR3 length equals 14 residues. The CDR3 sequence: CATASSGEGDTQYF. Here the CDR3 DNA reads TGTGCCACCGCCTCTAGCGGAGAGGGAGATACGCAGTATTTT.

Only a few counts were recorded for this clone. This chain uses TRBV4-3 with TRBJ1-5, with a weak D call TRBD1 (5 bases). Germline V gene lookup returns CDR1 LGHNA and CDR2 YSLEER. Between the trimmed V and J ends, which lost 0 bases and 7 bases, there was a span of 13 bases. The CDR3 loop spans 15 amino acids. CDR3 sequence (DNA): TGCGCCAGCAGCCAAGATCCAGGGAATGCCCAGCCCCAGCATTTT. It yields the protein CASSQDPGNAQPQHF.

This chain uses TRBV5-1 with TRBJ1-5; D is unclear. The CDR3 extends over 16 amino acids. Germline V gene data show CDR1 as SGHRS and CDR2 as YFSETQ. V lost 2 bases and J lost 3, with 15 bases in between. CDR3 sequence reads: CASSLYPLSDNQPQHF. CDR3 bases: TGCGCCAGCAGCTTATACCCTCTTTCCGACAATCAGCCCCAGCATTTT.

This clone was seen a single time. The CDR3 here is CASQGGETQYF. The DNA of the CDR3 is TGTGCTTCGCAGGGGGGTGAGACCCAGTACTTC. The gene calls are TRBV6-4 and TRBJ2-5; tentative D call: TRBD1 (7 bases). Looked up from germline, CDR1 is MRHNA and CDR2 is SNTAGT. The CDR3 runs to 11 residues.

The chain couples TRBV6-1 to TRBJ1-1; D uncertain. This CDR3 is 15 amino acids long. Trimming left V 3 bases short and J 0 bases short, with 11 bases between. Germline loops: CDR1 MNHNS, CDR2 SASEGT. The CDR3 nucleotides read TGTGCCAGCAGTGAGCAGCCTACTGTGAACACTGAAGCTTTCTTT. Protein: CASSEQPTVNTEAFF.

DNA for the CDR3: TGCGCCAGCAGCTGGGCTGGGGAGCAGTACTTC. Protein product: CASSWAGEQYF. The chain combines TRBV5-1 with TRBJ2-7, with D hard to call. This CDR3 comprises 11 residues. V was shortened by 3 bases and J by 7 bases, with 8 bases between the two germline ends. Germline V lookup: CDR1 SGHRS, CDR2 YFSETQ.

This chain joins TRBV3-1 (or the pseudogene TRBV3-2) and TRBJ1-3; TRBD1 might be the D (5 bases). The germline CDR1 and CDR2 sequences are LGHDT and YNNKEL (reference sequence). This CDR3 contains 16 residues. The V end was cut by 1 base, the J end by 2 bases, with 12 bases between. This CDR3 is CASSQVGGGAGNTIYF. The CDR3 nucleotides are TGTGCCAGCAGCCAAGTCGGGGGGGGAGCTGGAAACACCATATATTTT.

The rearrangement uses TRBV12-3 or TRBV12-4 and TRBJ2-1; D is perhaps TRBD2 (5 bases). CDR3 length equals 12 residues. V was pared by 1 base and J by 8 bases, with 6 bases between. The CDR3 loop reads CASSLGGYEQFF. CDR3 nucleotides: TGTGCCAGCAGTTTAGGCGGGTATGAGCAGTTCTTC.